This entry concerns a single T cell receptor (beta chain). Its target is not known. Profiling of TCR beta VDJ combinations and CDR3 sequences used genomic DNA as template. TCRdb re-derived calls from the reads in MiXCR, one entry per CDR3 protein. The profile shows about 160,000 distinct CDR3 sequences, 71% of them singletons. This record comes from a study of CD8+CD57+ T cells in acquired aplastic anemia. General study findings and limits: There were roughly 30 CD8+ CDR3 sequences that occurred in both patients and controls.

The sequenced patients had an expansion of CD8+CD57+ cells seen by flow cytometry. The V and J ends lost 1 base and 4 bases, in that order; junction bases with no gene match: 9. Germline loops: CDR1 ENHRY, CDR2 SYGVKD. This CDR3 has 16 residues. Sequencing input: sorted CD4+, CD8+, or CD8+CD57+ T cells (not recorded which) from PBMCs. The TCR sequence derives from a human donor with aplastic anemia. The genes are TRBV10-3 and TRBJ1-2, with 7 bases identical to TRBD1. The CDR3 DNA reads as TGTGCCATCAGTGAGTTACGAAGGGGGCGCCGCTATGGCTACACCTTC. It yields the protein CAISELRRGRRYGYTF.